Given below is one T cell receptor (beta chain) in context. Its antigen is not known. This sample stems from a study of T-cell reconstitution after alpha-beta-depleted transplantation in children. The study's findings and limits: Surviving recipient T cells and thymic progenitors underlay high day-60 TCRbeta diversity in some patients. By one year post-transplant, T-cell counts and diversity largely arose from T cells that were newly produced.

During its preparation, the TCRbeta library received unique molecular identifiers. Each CDR3 protein gets one entry after TCRdb re-called the PCR reads with MiXCR. The sample has under 250,000 distinct CDR3 sequences, about 15% seen once; the top ten hold about 39%. The CDR3 contains 17 residues. Germline V CDR1 and CDR2: MNHEY, SVGEGT. V was trimmed by 5 bases and J by 5 bases, leaving 23 bases between them. The receptor was derived from a male patient aged 2-15 years who had a stem cell transplant for acute lymphoblastic leukemia, so the T cells may come from the graft donor. The chain links TRBV6-2 or TRBV6-3 to TRBJ2-3; maybe TRBD1 (5 bases). The sequenced sample was PBMCs, mostly from graft donor cells, obtained 360 days after TCRalphabeta/CD19-depleted stem cell transplant. CDR3 sequence (DNA): TGTGCCAGCAGTCCCACATTCAGGGTCGGACGGGTAGATACGCAGTATTTT. It yields the protein CASSPTFRVGRVDTQYF.